The following is a TCR beta chain sequence with its context. Between the trimmed V and J ends, which lost 5 bases and 1 base, there was a span of 11 bases. The CDR3 consists of 14 residues. Germline V gene lookup returns CDR1 LNHDA and CDR2 SQIVND (reference sequence). These data come from a study of blood T cell repertoires in COVID-19. Study information: Samples came from the United States, Italy and Spain, spanning acute and convalescent COVID-19. PBMCs, B-cell-depleted T cells, or T cells were the source of the cDNA or gDNA that made up the material.

In the original processing: Reference gene primers were amplified, and this amplification served to estimate nucleated cell counts. This table comes from immunoSEQ multiplex PCR, and its TCRdb copy is limited to in-frame clones, with some not included. The V and J calls and clone size are taken from that table; D and trimming were inferred from the DNA. This repertoire shows approximately 66,000 clones, 73% found once; its top ten account for around 20%. Sample: peripheral blood. The sequence came from a man aged 55 to 70 with acute or convalescent COVID-19. This sequence joins TRBV19 and TRBJ1-1; TRBD1 is a possible D gene (6 bases). CDR3 amino acids: CASSPSTGNTEAFF. DNA of the CDR3: TGTGCCAGTAGTCCTTCGACAGGGAACACTGAAGCTTTCTTT.